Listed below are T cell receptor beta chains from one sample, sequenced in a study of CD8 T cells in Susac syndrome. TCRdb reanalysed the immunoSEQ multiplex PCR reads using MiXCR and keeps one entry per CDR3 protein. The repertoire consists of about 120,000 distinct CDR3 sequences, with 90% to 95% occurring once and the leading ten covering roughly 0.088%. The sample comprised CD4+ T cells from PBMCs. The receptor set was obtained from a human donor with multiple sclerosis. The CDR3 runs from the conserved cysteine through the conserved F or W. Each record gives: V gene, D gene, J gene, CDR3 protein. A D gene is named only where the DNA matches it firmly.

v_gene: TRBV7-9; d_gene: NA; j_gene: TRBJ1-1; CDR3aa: CASSLGRAGDTEAFF
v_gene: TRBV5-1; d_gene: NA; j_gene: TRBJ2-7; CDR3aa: CASSLGLSIGQYF
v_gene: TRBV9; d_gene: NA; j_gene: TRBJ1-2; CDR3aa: CASSSRGQTDTYGYTF
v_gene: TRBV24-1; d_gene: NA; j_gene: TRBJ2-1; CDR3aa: CATSDPSRVSYNEQFF
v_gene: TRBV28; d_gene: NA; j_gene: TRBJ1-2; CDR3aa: CASSSQPQGRYGYTF
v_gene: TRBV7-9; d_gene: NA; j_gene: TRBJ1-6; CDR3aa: CASSLNSPLHF
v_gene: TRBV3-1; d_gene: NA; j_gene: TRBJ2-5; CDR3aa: CASSQDLGGETQYF
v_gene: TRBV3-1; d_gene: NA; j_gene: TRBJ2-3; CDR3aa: CASGATDTQYF
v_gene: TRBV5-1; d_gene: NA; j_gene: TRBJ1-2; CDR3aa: CASSPGPSRDGYTF
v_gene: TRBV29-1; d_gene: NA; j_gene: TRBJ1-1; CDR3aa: CSVEDGLVTEAFF
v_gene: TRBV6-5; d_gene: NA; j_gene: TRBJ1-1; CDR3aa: CASSKQTGGAFF
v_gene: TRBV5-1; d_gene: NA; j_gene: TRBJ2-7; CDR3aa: CASSLLGHYSYEQYF
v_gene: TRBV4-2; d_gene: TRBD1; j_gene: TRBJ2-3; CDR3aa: CASSVWGQGATDTQYF
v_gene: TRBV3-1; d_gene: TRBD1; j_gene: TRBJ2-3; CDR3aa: CASSLYRDRGTDTQYF
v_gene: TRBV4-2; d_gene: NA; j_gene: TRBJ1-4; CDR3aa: CASSRARVGSLGEKLFF
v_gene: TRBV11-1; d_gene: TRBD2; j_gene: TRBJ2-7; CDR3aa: CASSLEVRRRGATISYEQYF
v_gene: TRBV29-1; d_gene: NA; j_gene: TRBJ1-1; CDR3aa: CSVRALLGTEAFF
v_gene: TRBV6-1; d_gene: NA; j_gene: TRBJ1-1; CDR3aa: CASKRQGTEAFF
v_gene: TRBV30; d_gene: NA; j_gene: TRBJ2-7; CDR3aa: CAWSAGTEQYF
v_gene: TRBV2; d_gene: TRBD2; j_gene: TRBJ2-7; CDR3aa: CASSEAPAGGNEQYF
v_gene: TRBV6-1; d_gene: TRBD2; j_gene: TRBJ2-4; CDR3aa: CASSEARGGNIQYF
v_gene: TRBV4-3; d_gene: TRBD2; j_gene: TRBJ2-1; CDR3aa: CASSRYFSGESSYNEQFF
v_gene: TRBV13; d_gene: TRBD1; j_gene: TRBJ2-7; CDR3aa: CASSQGRRGSYEQYF
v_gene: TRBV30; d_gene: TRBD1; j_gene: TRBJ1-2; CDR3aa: CAWSGGQDYYGYTF
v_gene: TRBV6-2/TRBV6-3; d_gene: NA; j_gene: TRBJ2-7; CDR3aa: CASSAGGSSYEQYF
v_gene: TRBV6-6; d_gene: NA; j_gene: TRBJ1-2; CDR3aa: CASSYGGTHAGYTF
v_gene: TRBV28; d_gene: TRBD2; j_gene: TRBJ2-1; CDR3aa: CASSLAGGENEQFF
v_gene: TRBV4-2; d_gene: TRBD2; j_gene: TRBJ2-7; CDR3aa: CASSQGLAGASYEQYF
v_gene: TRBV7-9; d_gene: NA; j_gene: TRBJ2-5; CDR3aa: CASKPRGQNQETQYF
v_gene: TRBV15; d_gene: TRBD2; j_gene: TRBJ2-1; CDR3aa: CATSWGLAGAEQFF
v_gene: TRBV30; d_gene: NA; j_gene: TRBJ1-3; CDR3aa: CAWRGPWAGNTIYF
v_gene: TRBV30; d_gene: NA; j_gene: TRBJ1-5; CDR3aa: CAWSETAQPQHF
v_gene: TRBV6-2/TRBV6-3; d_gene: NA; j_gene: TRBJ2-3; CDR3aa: CASSLGISPPDTQYF
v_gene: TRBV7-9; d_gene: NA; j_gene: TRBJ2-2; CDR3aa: CASSLLGSTGELFF
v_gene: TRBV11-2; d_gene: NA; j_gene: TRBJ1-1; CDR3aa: CASSFPLSGVNTEAFF
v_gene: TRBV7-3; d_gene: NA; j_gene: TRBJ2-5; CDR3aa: CASSGSEGTQYF
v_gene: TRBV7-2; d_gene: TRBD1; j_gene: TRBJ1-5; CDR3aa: CASSLSDRGNQPQHF
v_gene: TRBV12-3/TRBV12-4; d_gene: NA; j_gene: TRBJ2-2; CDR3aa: CASVISLANTGELFF
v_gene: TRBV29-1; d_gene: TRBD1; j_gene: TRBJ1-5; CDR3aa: CSTRQGDQPQHF
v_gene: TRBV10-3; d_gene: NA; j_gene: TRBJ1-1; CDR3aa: CAAPADTNTEAFF
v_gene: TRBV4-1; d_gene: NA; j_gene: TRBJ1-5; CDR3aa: CASSFVGQTYSNQPQHF
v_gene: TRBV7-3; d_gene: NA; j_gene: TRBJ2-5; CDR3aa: CASSPSGTYQETQYF
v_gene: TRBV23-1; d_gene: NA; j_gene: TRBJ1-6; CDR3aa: CASSRFPPDSSYNSPLHF
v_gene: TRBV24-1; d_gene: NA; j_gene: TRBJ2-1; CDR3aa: CATSGNGQSDSNEQFF
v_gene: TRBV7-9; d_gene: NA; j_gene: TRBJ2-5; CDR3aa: CANTRDGETQYF
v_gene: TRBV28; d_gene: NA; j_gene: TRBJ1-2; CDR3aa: CASSLSDRGVRGYTF
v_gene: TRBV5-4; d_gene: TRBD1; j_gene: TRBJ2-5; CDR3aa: CASSFQTGQETQYF
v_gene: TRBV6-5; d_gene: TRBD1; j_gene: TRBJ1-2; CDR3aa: CASRRDSYGYTF
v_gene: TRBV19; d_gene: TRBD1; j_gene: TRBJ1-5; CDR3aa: CASSMVGQGFNQPQHF
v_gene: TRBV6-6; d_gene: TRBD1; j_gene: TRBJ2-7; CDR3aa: CASTLGTGGVEQYF
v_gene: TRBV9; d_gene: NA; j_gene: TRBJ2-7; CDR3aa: CASSVVGGGSEQYF
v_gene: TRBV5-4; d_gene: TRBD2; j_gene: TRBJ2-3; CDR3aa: CASSQPGLAFPSTDTQYF
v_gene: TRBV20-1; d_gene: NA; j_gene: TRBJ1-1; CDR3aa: CSAREQLNTEAFF
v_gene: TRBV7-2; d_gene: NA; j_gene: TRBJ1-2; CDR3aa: CASSSGYSYGYTF